Following are 4 T cell receptor beta chains from one sample sequenced in a study of blood T cell repertoires in COVID-19. The method was immunoSEQ multiplex PCR; TCRdb's version includes in-frame clones alone and lacks a portion of them. The sample holds some 500,000 clones, 70% to 90% seen once. Input material: PBMCs or T cells enriched from blood (not recorded which). The receptors derive from a middle-aged woman who had recovered from COVID-19.

This chain uses TRBV5-4 with TRBJ2-2, with D maybe TRBD2 (5 bases). CDR1 and CDR2 from the germline V gene are SGHNT and YYREEE (reference sequence). Trimming removed 0 bases from V and 7 bases from J, with 7 bases in between. The CDR3 is made up of 13 amino acids. CDR3 DNA sequence: TGTGCCAGCAGCTTGGTAGCGTACGGGGAGCTGTTTTTT. It encodes CASSLVAYGELFF.

The chain couples TRBV7-6 to TRBJ2-5; D is perhaps TRBD2 (6 bases). CDR3 length: 15 amino acids. The germline V and J ends were trimmed by 4 bases and 3 bases, with 15 bases remaining between them. Germline V lookup: CDR1 SGHVS, CDR2 FNYEAQ. This chain's CDR3 is CASSSLHGGEETQYF. The CDR3 DNA is TGTGCCAGCAGCTCCTTACACGGAGGGGAAGAGACCCAGTACTTC.

The chain joins TRBV6-5 to TRBJ2-7, with 7 bases fitting TRBD1. J was trimmed by 3 bases and V by 0 bases; bases with no gene match: 5. The CDR3 runs to 15 residues. Looked up from germline, CDR1 is MNHEY and CDR2 is SVGAGI. CDR3 sequence reads: CASSYSPGGSYEQYF. The CDR3 coding sequence is TGTGCCAGCAGTTACTCGCCAGGGGGAAGCTACGAGCAGTACTTC.

This chain connects TRBV4-3 to TRBJ2-5, with 9 bases lining up with TRBD2. From germline, CDR1 is LGHNA and CDR2 YSLEER. The CDR3 contains 19 residues. With V trimmed by 0 bases and J by 3 bases, 14 bases remained unmatched. CDR3 DNA: TGCGCCAGCAGCCAAGATCTCACTAGCGGGCTACCATGGGAAGAGACCCAGTACTTC. It translates to CASSQDLTSGLPWEETQYF.